The clone carrying this T cell receptor beta chain turned up a few times. The data were obtained in a study of blood T cells in healthy people across ages. Trimming stripped 7 bases from V and 4 bases from J, with 8 bases between. Germline CDR1 and CDR2: KGHDR and SFDVKD. The CDR3 consists of 12 residues. With a J-beta primer mix and a sample-barcoded 5' primer, a second PCR ran about 6 to 11 cycles. Each of the cDNA molecules was tagged by a template-switch adaptor with 12 random nucleotides. Every sample gave at least 2.5 million paired-end reads containing CDR3. MiXCR was run by TCRdb on the 5' RACE reads, yielding one entry per CDR3 protein. The repertoire holds about 1,600,000 distinct CDR3 sequences, with roughly 40% as singletons. Donors each provided about 9.5 milliliters of peripheral blood. Per-sample yields of isolated PBMCs were at least 6 million.

The chain links TRBV24-1 to TRBJ2-3; D unresolved. The source is a young woman in good health. Sequencing input: blood. The CDR3 spells CATRDLADTQYF. CDR3 nucleotide sequence: TGTGCCACCAGAGACTTGGCAGATACGCAGTATTTT.